This T cell receptor (delta chain) was obtained from a study of gamma-delta T cells after stem cell transplantation. The CDR3 sequence is 17 residues long. CDR1 TSWWSYY and CDR2 QGS come from the germline V gene. The ends were cut back, 5 bases at V and 0 bases at J, with 19 bases in the middle. TCRdb fed the RT-PCR reads to CATT. The profile shows 10,000 to 13,000 delta-chain clones, 38% of them singletons. This clone was counted between two and nine times. This TCR came from a human donor. It is not recorded whose cells these are; they may come from a transplant donor. Sequencing was performed on gamma-delta T cells. J is TRDJ1 and V is TRDV1; D not resolved. CDR3 coding DNA: TGTGCTCTTGGGACTCGAGGTGGGACCCTCTACACCGATAAACTCATCTTT. Protein sequence: CALGTRGGTLYTDKLIF.